This T cell receptor (beta chain) was recorded in a study of T cells after yellow fever vaccination (dated by TCRdb to about 2019). Turning to the overall study: The SMART-Seq v4 Ultra Low Input RNA kit was used to prepare libraries from fractions with low cell numbers. To follow T-cell clones before and after primary and booster YFV17D yellow fever vaccination, bulk TCR alpha and beta repertoires were sequenced over time. Blood was collected at multiple timepoints before and after primary and secondary immunization, and bulk PBMC replicates and cell subsets were isolated. Two healthy male donors, one aged 18 to 30 and one aged 30 to 40 years, made up the cohort. General findings and caveats noted by the study authors: Most clones expanded after primary vaccination were re-detected after the booster (96% of CD4 and about 88% of CD8), suggesting broad memory maintenance. Because only two donors were included in the study, the extent to which the findings can be generalized is limited. A small fraction of clonotypes appeared in both the CD4 and CD8 compartments, likely as a result of convergent recombination. The secondary T-cell response was found to be weaker but faster than the primary response, with a peak reached on day 5 rather than on day 15. FACS-sorted repertoires could contain abundant contaminating clonotypes from the bulk population, so computational filtering was required.

TCR cDNA was synthesized by 5'RACE template switching, through which a universal primer site and unique molecular identifiers were introduced. Priming of cDNA synthesis was performed from both the TCR alpha and TCR beta constant segments. Libraries were amplified in two PCR steps, with sample barcodes and sequencing adapters added in the second step. Sequencing of libraries was performed on Illumina HiSeq 2500 (2x100 bp) or NovaSeq (2x150 bp). In the source study's methods: Demultiplexing of reads and collapsing into UMI consensus sequences were performed with MIGEC, and V(D)J alignment was carried out with MiXCR. Vaccine-responding clonotypes were identified with edgeR using replicate PBMC samples, with FDR below 0.01 and a log2 fold change above 5 up to day 15 being required. Bulk clonotypes were assigned CD4 or CD8 identity according to which sequenced CD4 or CD8 repertoire held them at higher abundance. Clonotypes enriched at least 10-fold in dextramer-positive versus dextramer-negative fractions were classed as NS4B-specific, and CD4-biased clonotypes were left out. TCRdb itself trimmed the public reads at Q25 with fastp, ran MiXCR and retained productive beta chains. Under each unique CDR3 protein, matching rows form one entry showing the most common genes and DNA. TCRdb, not the original authors, processed these V and J calls. The sample has about 96,000 distinct CDR3 sequences on record, roughly 10% of them singletons. In total, the top ten clones hold 16% of the sample.

For this clonotype: No base quality information exists; no much larger clone differs at one position.

Taken with the paper, the label for treatment or condition translates to: live attenuated yellow fever vaccine strain. A standard Ficoll-Paque protocol was used to isolate PBMCs from peripheral blood. Epitope-specific CD8 T cells were sorted with a dextramer loaded with the yellow fever NS4B epitope peptide, together with anti-CD3 and anti-CD8 staining. TriZol was used to extract RNA from bulk PBMCs, from CD4 and CD8 fractions, and from dextramer-positive and dextramer-negative fractions. Including cysteine and phenylalanine, the CDR3 has 16 amino acids. Of the read, only the CDR3 DNA is kept; its 48 bases are in frame from base 1. The junction shows trimming of 3 bases on V and 1 base on J, plus 15 bases between the germline ends.

Recombination joined TRBV12-3 or TRBV12-4 with TRBJ1-1; TRBD1 could be the D gene, as 6 bases match. The origin of this receptor is a man aged 18 to 29 who received the YFV17D yellow fever vaccine. The starting material was CD8+ T cells not binding an NS4B(214-222) dextramer, sorted from PBMCs, obtained around 15 days after the first yellow fever vaccination. This sample's cell subset or site label indicates: NS4B epitope dextramer-negative CD8 T cells. Here is the DNA: TGTGCCAGCAGTTTGAGGGGGGTGGCCGGGAACACTGAAGCTTTCTTT. It codes for CASSLRGVAGNTEAFF.